This T cell receptor (beta chain) was documented in a study of glioma-infiltrating T cells. This CDR3 comprises 12 residues. The germline V gene has CDR1 LNHNV and CDR2 YYDKDF (reference sequence). Trimming stripped 2 bases from V and 0 bases from J, with 2 bases between. The study's findings and limits: Above-expected tissue-blood divergence occurred in all gliomas, most in low-grade ones. Only very few CDR3 sequences appeared in both tissue and blood.

Using RNA template, CDR3s of TCR alpha and beta were amplified with iRepertoire arm-PCR. One-step reverse transcription and amplification started from approximately 100-400 ng of tissue mRNA or PBMC total RNA. Each CDR3 protein gets one entry after TCRdb re-called the multiplex PCR reads with MiXCR. The repertoire holds about 93,000 distinct CDR3 sequences, with around 37% as singletons. Remarks on this clonotype: Antigen unknown.

Sequenced input: glioma tissue, nonneoplastic brain tissue, or PBMCs (not recorded which). This chain joins TRBV15 and TRBJ2-7; D call uncertain. The receptor was isolated from a human donor with low-grade glioma or glioblastoma, undergoing nonglioma brain surgery, or in good health (not recorded which). In DNA form, the CDR3 reads TGTGCCACCAGCAGAATCTCCTACGAGCAGTACTTC. Its protein is CATSRISYEQYF.